Presented here are 11 T cell receptor beta chains from one specimen sequenced in a study of CD8+ T cells in alopecia areata. This sample's treatment: oral pan-JAK inhibitor, 5-10 mg twice daily. Once RNA had been extracted, it was reverse transcribed into cDNA to act as the sequencing template. Sequencing was performed with immunoSEQ multiplex PCR; in TCRdb, only in-frame clones are kept and a portion is missing. The sample includes approximately 140,000 clones, 80% to 90% of them seen just once. Sequenced here: CD8+ T cells sorted from blood, sampled at week 4, from a patient treated with tofacitinib. The source of these receptors is a human donor with alopecia areata.

Only one count was recorded for this clone. The gene calls are TRBV4-1 and TRBJ1-2; D remains unclear. This CDR3 spans 12 amino acids. Trimming pared 1 base from V and 8 bases from J, leaving 8 bases between. Looked up from germline, CDR1 is MGHRA and CDR2 is YSYEKL. CDR3 protein: CASSQAPSGYTF. The CDR3 nucleotides are TGCGCCAGCAGCCAAGCTCCCAGCGGCTACACCTTC.

This chain connects TRBV4-2 to TRBJ2-2; TRBD1 is a possible D gene (5 bases). Trimming stripped 0 bases from V and 7 bases from J, with 18 bases between. Germline V lookup: CDR1 LGHNA, CDR2 YNFKEQ. The CDR3 runs to 17 residues. The CDR3 is CASSQESGHLIGGELFF. The DNA of the CDR3 is TGTGCCAGCAGCCAAGAGTCTGGACACCTAATCGGCGGGGAGCTGTTTTTT.

The rearrangement links TRBV29-1 to TRBJ2-6, with D perhaps matching TRBD2 (7 bases). The CDR3 runs 15 residues. V gave up 5 bases and J gave up 3 bases, with 14 bases separating them. CDR1 and CDR2 from the germline V gene are SQVTM and ANQGSEA. The CDR3, as DNA: TGCAGCGTTCTTCGGGGGGCAGGTGGGGCCAACGTCCTGACTTTC. It codes for CSVLRGAGGANVLTF.

The chain links TRBV7-9 to TRBJ1-2; D is undetermined. This CDR3 region has 16 residues. Trimming removed 5 bases at V and 0 bases at J, with 16 bases between. In germline, CDR1 is SEHNR, CDR2 FQNEAQ (reference sequence). CDR3 sequence (DNA): TGTGCCAGCAGCCCCCCCGACGGGAGCGCTAACTATGGCTACACCTTC. Amino acid sequence: CASSPPDGSANYGYTF.

V is TRBV2 and J is TRBJ2-5; no firm D call. Between the trimmed V and J ends, which lost 2 bases and 5 bases, there was a span of 15 bases. CDR1 is SNHLY and CDR2 is FYNNEI in the germline V gene. The CDR3 sequence is 15 residues long. CDR3 nucleotides: TGTGCCAGCAGTGAAAAACGATTCGCTGGGGAGACCCAGTACTTC. Its protein product is CASSEKRFAGETQYF.

This chain connects TRBV6-5 to TRBJ2-3; TRBD2 aligns across 9 bases. This CDR3 has 14 residues. J lost 5 bases, V lost 6 bases, and 6 bases had no gene match. CDR1 MNHEY and CDR2 SVGAGI come from the germline V gene. The CDR3 DNA follows: TGTGCCAGCAGAAGCGGGGGGCGTAGAGATACGCAGTATTTT. Its protein product is CASRSGGRRDTQYF.

This clone was counted a single time. CDR3 coding DNA: TGTGCCAGCAGCCACACGGGACAGGGCTCCTACGAGCAGTACTTC. Its protein product is CASSHTGQGSYEQYF. V usage is TRBV6-5 and J usage is TRBJ2-7; the match to TRBD1 covers 9 bases. Germline CDR1 MNHEY, CDR2 SVGAGI. CDR3 length equals 15 residues. J gave up 0 bases and V 6 bases, and 6 bases lay outside the gene matches.

The V and J genes are TRBV2 and TRBJ2-1, with 7 positions matching TRBD2. Trimming took 7 bases from V and 8 from J; bases not matched to a gene: 20. CDR1 and CDR2 from the germline V gene are SNHLY and FYNNEI. CDR3 size: 17 residues. The CDR3 reads CASIPSNGTTKPHEQFF. The CDR3 nucleotides read TGTGCCAGCATCCCTTCTAACGGGACTACCAAACCCCATGAGCAGTTCTTC.

This clone was seen a few times. Since no conserved phenylalanine or tryptophan closes the CDR3, a read error is the likely cause. No DNA is shown, since the ends of the CDR3 on it are uncertain; the CDR3 is the one TCRdb lists. The chain recombines TRBV25-1 with TRBJ2-4; the D call of TRBD1 is as the table states it, not checked on the DNA. The germline V gene encodes CDR1 MGHDK and CDR2 SYGVNS. The CDR3 is made up of 10 amino acids, end residues included. Here the CDR3 reads CASTGTGATI.

This chain connects TRBV7-2 to TRBJ2-3, with D tentatively TRBD1 or TRBD2 (6 bases each). Per the germline V gene, CDR1 is SGHTA and CDR2 is FQGNSA. CDR3 size: 15 residues. Trimming took 3 bases from V and 0 from J, leaving 10 bases between them. Here the CDR3 reads CASSFGGPSTDTQYF. CDR3 in DNA: TGTGCCAGCAGCTTCGGGGGCCCTAGCACAGATACGCAGTATTTT.

The genes are TRBV7-9 and TRBJ2-7; D may be TRBD2 (5 bases). Germline CDR1 SEHNR, CDR2 FQNEAQ (reference sequence). Trimming took off 5 bases at V and 3 bases at J, with 17 bases between the two ends. The CDR3 loop spans 15 amino acids. DNA for the CDR3: TGTGCCAGCAGCGCACTAACTCAGGACTTCTACGAGCAGTACTTC. Translating it yields CASSALTQDFYEQYF.